Only a few counts were recorded for the clone carrying this TCR beta chain. TCRdb independently ran MiXCR on the RT-PCR reads; one entry per CDR3 protein. The sample shows a few hundred distinct CDR3 sequences, around 2.5% of them seen only once. The record originates from a study of patients and donors after allogeneic stem cell transplantation. The clonotype comes from a human donor who was either an allogeneic HSCT recipient or a stem cell or donor lymphocyte infusion donor (not recorded which). It is not recorded whose cells these are; they may come from a transplant donor. Sequencing used blood, either unsorted or a sorted T cell fraction (not recorded which).

The CDR3 protein is CASSHLSGGYENIQYF. CDR3 bases: TGCGCCAGCAGCCACCTCTCCGGGGGCTATGAAAACATTCAGTACTTC. The chain links TRBV4-3 to TRBJ2-4; the D call may be TRBD1 or TRBD2 (6 bases each). The V end lost 3 bases, the J end lost 5 bases, and 17 bases lay between the germline ends. The CDR3 is 16 residues long. The germline V gene encodes CDR1 LGHNA and CDR2 YSLEER.